Detailed here is one T cell receptor beta chain. This clone has at least ten counts. What this receptor recognizes is not known. Within one base of it there is no much larger clone, and no base qualities were kept. Receptor amplification or capture employed the immunoSEQ multiplex PCR assay. A mixture of 60 forward primers for TCR Vbeta segments and 13 reverse primers for TCR Jbeta segments was used in the multiplex PCR. A multiplex PCR assay on genomic DNA amplified the CDR3 region of rearranged TCR beta genes. On the Illumina HiSeq System, the amplified TCR beta libraries were sequenced as 87-base-pair reads. Per the original workflow: Across the 500 to 750 repertoires, a later analysis counted roughly 77 million unique TCR beta chains, some 11 million of which were shared by at least two donors. Raw reads were error-corrected and collapsed into unique sequences with a nearest-neighbor algorithm that merged closely related sequences to remove PCR and sequencing errors. V, D and J gene segments were assigned by aligning CDR3 sequences to IMGT reference sequences. For a sequence to be retained, a match of at least six nucleotides to both a V gene segment and a J gene segment was required. A rearrangement counted as productive if the CDR3 had no stop codons and remained in frame with V and J, and every other rearrangement counted as non-productive. Following IMGT convention, CDR3 was defined as the stretch from the second conserved V-encoded cysteine up to the conserved J-encoded phenylalanine. In an earlier analysis of more than 550 of the donors, sequences lacking an unambiguous match to a single V gene segment were excluded. In an earlier analysis of almost 600 of the donors, a V segment was called functional when productive rearrangements were above 56.7%, and segregating when the standard deviation between donors exceeded 5%. A statistical classification framework was built for diagnosing cytomegalovirus status from the catalog of TCR beta chain sequences. A later analysis assigned V and J genes by comparing TCR nucleotide sequences with IMGT/GENE-DB human TR gene sequences. Using the TCRdist pipeline, a later analysis assigned CDR3 sequences along with most-parsimonious VDJ recombination scenarios. In a later analysis, every TCR beta chain was defined by the combination of its CDR3 amino acid sequence and its V-gene family, and reads without a unique V-gene family were dropped. In a later analysis, several hundred highly shared, low-generation-probability nucleotide sequences were removed to address suspected cross-contamination and a sequencing artifact. In a later analysis, a clonal expansion index was calculated for each public chain from normalized within-repertoire ranks of inferred template counts. Generation probabilities in a later analysis came from a VDJ recombination model fitted to out-of-frame rearrangements, and those results were checked against IGoR. In a later analysis, hypergeometric tests were used to score TCR-TCR, TCR-HLA and TCR-CMV co-occurrence, with a repertoire-size bias correction applied to TCR pairs. To estimate false discovery rates, a later analysis permuted the HLA or CMV assignments 20 times. In a later analysis, co-occurring TCRs were grouped with DBSCAN, and TCRdist sequence similarity was added when clustering was performed within HLA-allele-positive subsets. Repertoires with fewer than 30,000 or more than 120,000 public chains were left out of co-occurrence clustering, as were five repertoires with anomalous nucleotide sharing. Sourced from immuneACCESS, this table was stored by TCRdb with only in-frame sequences that have V and J called. A share of the clones is absent; for the studies checked, an unresolved V gene accounts for under half, and the remainder has no known explanation. V and J calls and clone size are those listed in that table; D and trimming were worked out from the DNA. For this sample there are 70,000 to 95,000 clones; 80% to 90% appear just once. The ten largest clones capture around 6% of the sample.

CDR1 MGHDK and CDR2 SYGVNS are derived from the germline V gene. The CDR3 starts with the cysteine, ends with the phenylalanine, and has 15 residues. The CDR3 DNA has 45 bases and is translated from base 1. V and J are trimmed by 3 bases and 8 bases, and the gene matches miss 9 bases of the junction. The source of the sample is a study of cytomegalovirus exposure and HLA in healthy donors (dated by TCRdb to the late 2010s). Some background on the complete study: According to an earlier analysis of 587 of the donors, about 179 million T cells yielded 120 million or so unique TCR beta sequences and roughly 280 Gb of sequence data. Along with the approximately 620-subject first cohort, a separate validation cohort of around 120 different subjects was used. Every discovery cohort repertoire had been produced on one sequencing platform. Typing coverage varied by locus: 629-630 donors for A, B, C, DRB1 and DQB1; 500 to 550 for DQA1; nearly 610 for DPA1; roughly 450 for DPB1. The later analysis used no new phenotypic data to find candidate immune exposures, relying instead on TCR beta sequences and their occurrence across donors. Donor age, sex, ethnicity and CMV serostatus were compiled together with the repertoire data. A later genetic analysis used genome-wide SNP genotypes for about 55% of the 666 donors, treating that subset as a discovery cohort. The study aimed to test whether cataloging public T cell receptors could reveal signatures of past pathogen exposure. An earlier analysis of 587 of the donors used high-throughput TCR beta sequencing to judge whether each TCR beta V gene segment behaved as functional or pseudogenic. Among approximately 370 genotyped donors of the cohort, an average of roughly 230,000 unique TCR beta nucleotide sequences was sequenced per donor, of which roughly 17% were non-productive. In a later analysis, previously published TCR beta repertoires from 666 donors were re-analyzed and high-resolution HLA genotyping was added so that TCR occurrence patterns could be studied. To predict cytomegalovirus infection status, the study brought together high-throughput TCR immunosequencing, statistical association of individual TCRs with disease status, and machine learning. About five DR-DQ haplotypes were treated as single units for association and clustering because of strong linkage in the cohort. The study used immunosequencing to profile the T cell repertoires of around 600 subjects and linked those repertoires to cytomegalovirus serostatus. Class I and class II HLA loci were covered by the typing at four-digit resolution. Around 320 gigabases of sequencing data and 80 million or so unique TCR sequences were included in an early release covering around 650 HLA-typed donors. Among the approximately 400 genotyped donors, approximately 76% belonged to the genetic ancestry cluster associated with self-reported Caucasian donors. What the work shows at the level of the full study, not this receptor alone: CMV serostatus was the only immune exposure information available for the cohort. A later analysis found that most CMV-associated TCR beta chains appeared HLA-restricted, with HLA associations seemingly driven largely by CMV exposure. A later genetic analysis reported fewer N-insertions in productive TCRs among donors in an Asian-associated ancestry cluster than the roughly 700-donor mean. In an earlier analysis of more than 500 of the donors, most TCR beta V segments appeared in productive rearrangements about 87% or about 30% of the time, broadly matching IMGT annotations. The classifier was reported to diagnose cytomegalovirus status with high specificity and sensitivity in both the original and validation cohorts. It was suggested by the authors that the approach could potentially be generalized to other disease states and immunological phenotypes. Specific HLA alleles were associated with 15,000 to 20,000 TCR beta sequences at a false discovery rate of 0.05 in a later analysis. HLA typing was unavailable for some donors at each locus, so association tests used only the typed subset. A cluster of highly shared sequence variants was judged likely to be a technical artifact of the sequencing pipeline. Sequencing depth was assumed to be roughly uniform across donors in the presence/absence analyses, though that assumption may not hold. Because counts were too low, 15 to 20 rarely observed V segments, including chromosome 9 orphons, were left out of the earlier analysis of 500 to 650 of the donors. Because the 87-base-pair reads could not distinguish some IMGT-functional V segments, including TRBV6-2 and TRBV6-3, those segments were excluded. V-gene and J-gene trimming of TCR beta chains was associated with a missense DCLRE1C variant in a later genetic analysis, and the association was replicated in an independent cohort. According to a later analysis, parvovirus B19, influenza, CMV and Epstein-Barr virus appeared linked to several top co-occurrence clusters. According to a later analysis, TCR association rates differed among HLA loci, with DRB1 alleles showing the most associated TCRs and HLA-C alleles showing the fewest. This cohort had only TCR beta chains sequenced, and the lack of alpha or paired-chain data limited which features could be detected. A further reported finding was that TCR beta sequences accurately predicted the HLA-A and HLA-B alleles for most subjects in the first cohort. Linkage disequilibrium might explain the correlated functional status among segregating V segments, but an unknown experimental factor could not be ruled out. The study listed 164 TCR beta chains as associated with cytomegalovirus. In vitro tests confirmed that a few of the cytomegalovirus-associated TCR beta chains recognize cytomegalovirus antigens. Across donors, most TCR sequences were observed very rarely, whereas some public TCRs were present in many individuals. Assigning TCR associations to individual alleles was difficult when HLA alleles, especially DR and DQ, strongly co-occurred. In a later analysis, HLA-associated TCR beta chains were found to be more clonally expanded and to have lower generation probabilities than equally common non-associated chains.

The cohort comprised fewer than 750 healthy bone marrow donors. At the time of sampling, every cohort member was nominally healthy, though immune exposures that went unrecorded were likely present. The donor was CMV seropositive and was included in the group of 250 to 350 seropositive cohort members. Every donor gave a peripheral blood sample, and the peripheral blood mononuclear cells from that sample were used for TCR beta sequencing. Genomic DNA was extracted from the blood cell samples with the Qiagen DNeasy Blood Extraction Kit. The receptor comes from a woman under 30 in good health and CMV-seropositive. Sequencing input: PBMCs. The chain couples TRBV25-1 to TRBJ1-4, and 7 junction bases match TRBD1. The CDR3 is CASSDPGQAREKLFF. The nucleotide sequence is TGTGCCAGCAGTGACCCTGGACAGGCCAGGGAAAAACTGTTTTTT.